Presented here are 29 T cell receptor beta chains from one specimen sequenced in a study of T cell responses to AZD1222 COVID-19 vaccine. Data came from immunoSEQ multiplex PCR; TCRdb stores just in-frame clones and leaves some out. The sample carries some 150,000 clones, approximately 89% recorded once. The material sequenced was peripheral blood, taken 28 days after the second AZD1222 dose. The receptors come from an adult who received the AZD1222 COVID-19 vaccine.

V gene TRBV20-1 combines with J gene TRBJ1-5, with D possibly being TRBD1 (6 bases). The ends were cut back, 3 bases at V and 5 bases at J, with 17 bases in the middle. The CDR3 covers 15 residues. CDR1 is DFQATT and CDR2 is SNEGSKA in the germline V gene (reference sequence). CDR3 sequence reads: CSASLWTAEDQPQHF. CDR3 DNA: TGCAGTGCTAGTCTATGGACAGCCGAAGATCAGCCCCAGCATTTT.

V is TRBV28 and J is TRBJ2-3; D tentatively fits TRBD1 or TRBD2 (5 bases each). The length of the CDR3 is 17 residues. Trimming left V 5 bases short and J 0 bases short, with 18 bases between. CDR1 is MDHEN and CDR2 is SYDVKM in the germline V gene. CDR3 in DNA: TGTGCCAGCAGTCCCCGTGAGGGGACCGTAAGCACAGATACGCAGTATTTT. Protein: CASSPREGTVSTDTQYF.

The V and J genes are TRBV5-6 and TRBJ2-7; maybe TRBD1 (5 bases). The CDR3 runs 14 residues. V lost 0 bases and J 5 bases, leaving 12 bases between the germline ends. Germline V gene lookup returns CDR1 SGHDT and CDR2 YYEEEE. The CDR3 DNA is TGTGCCAGCAGCTTGGGGGGCCGGCTGGACGAGCAGTACTTC. Protein sequence: CASSLGGRLDEQYF. Together with reference TRBV5-6 and TRBJ2-7, the CDR3 gives the full variable domain: DAGVTQSPTHLIKTRGQQVTLRCSPKSGHDTVSWYQQALGQGPQFIFQYYEEEERQRGNFPDRFSGHQFPNYSSELNVNALLLGDSALYLCASSLGGRLDEQYFGPGTRLTVT.

The chain links TRBV11-2 to TRBJ2-7; D gene unclear. The CDR3 has 12 residues. Per germline, CDR1 SGHAT and CDR2 FQNNGV. The V end was cut by 5 bases, the J end by 3 bases, with 8 bases between. CDR3 sequence (DNA): TGTGCCAGCAGCCTCCCGTACTACGAGCAGTACTTC. This encodes CASSLPYYEQYF.

This chain joins TRBV6-5 and TRBJ1-2; D call uncertain. Trimming cost V 2 bases and J 0 bases, with 10 bases left between them. The CDR3 totals 15 residues. The V gene's germline CDR1 is MNHEY and CDR2 SVGAGI. DNA of the CDR3: TGTGCCAGCAGTTACGATCAGGCAGCTAACTATGGCTACACCTTC. It codes for CASSYDQAANYGYTF.

This clone was seen a single time. V usage is TRBV6-2 or TRBV6-3 and J usage is TRBJ1-4; D call uncertain. This CDR3 has 14 residues. Germline lookup yields CDR1 MNHEY and CDR2 SVGEGT. V was clipped by 2 bases and J by 8 bases, with 12 bases between them. The CDR3 reads CASSYPAVGEKLFF. The DNA of the CDR3 is TGTGCCAGCAGTTACCCGGCGGTGGGAGAAAAACTGTTTTTT.

V gene TRBV4-1 combines with J gene TRBJ1-6; tentative D call: TRBD1 (5 bases). The germline V gene has CDR1 MGHRA and CDR2 YSYEKL. V gave up 1 base and J gave up 8 bases, with 18 bases separating them. The CDR3 covers 17 residues. The CDR3 is CASSQVGTRLLDSPLHF. The DNA for the CDR3 is TGCGCCAGCAGCCAAGTGGGGACGCGGCTCTTGGATTCACCCCTCCACTTT.

This chain joins TRBV7-2 and TRBJ2-7; D unclear. Trimming removed 1 base from V and 3 bases from J, with 7 bases in between. Looked up from germline, CDR1 is SGHTA and CDR2 is FQGNSA. This CDR3 contains 13 residues. CDR3 sequence reads: CASSLGGNYEQYF. The CDR3 DNA follows: TGTGCCAGCAGCTTAGGAGGCAACTACGAGCAGTACTTC.

The chain joins TRBV29-1 to TRBJ2-2; weak D call: TRBD2 (6 bases). This CDR3 spans 14 amino acids. V lost 0 bases and J lost 4, with 9 bases in between. Germline V gene data show CDR1 as SQVTM and CDR2 as ANQGSEA. The CDR3 protein is CSVEEQGGTGELFF. The DNA for the CDR3 is TGCAGCGTTGAAGAGCAGGGAGGCACCGGGGAGCTGTTTTTT.

The chain links TRBV24-1 to TRBJ2-3; D may match TRBD1 or TRBD2 (5 bases each). The CDR3 runs 16 residues. Looked up from germline, CDR1 is KGHDR and CDR2 is SFDVKD. Trimming shortened V by 5 bases and J by 2 bases, and 16 bases separated the two germline ends. The CDR3 DNA reads TGTGCCACCAGTGGGCCCAGGGTGGGACCCACAGATACGCAGTATTTT. Amino acid sequence: CATSGPRVGPTDTQYF.

The V and J genes are TRBV29-1 and TRBJ1-2; D is ambiguous. The CDR3 runs 12 residues. CDR1 is SQVTM, CDR2 ANQGSEA, per germline. Trimming removed 4 bases at V and 2 bases at J, with 8 bases between. The CDR3 region has the DNA TGCAGCGTTGCGGGCCAGAACTATGGCTACACCTTC. As protein: CSVAGQNYGYTF.

This chain links TRBV18 with TRBJ1-1, with D possibly being TRBD1 (5 bases). Trimming took 0 bases from V and 5 from J, leaving 13 bases between them. Germline CDR1 KGHSH, CDR2 LQKENI. The CDR3 runs to 15 residues. In DNA, the CDR3 is TGTGCCAGCTCACCACCGGGTCAGGGCGGGACTGAAGCTTTCTTT. Amino acid sequence: CASSPPGQGGTEAFF.

The V and J genes are TRBV30 and TRBJ2-1; D perhaps matches TRBD1 (6 bases). Germline CDR1 and CDR2: GTSNPN and SVGIG (reference sequence). Trimming cost V 3 bases and J 9 bases, with 15 bases left between them. CDR3 length: 13 amino acids. CDR3 loop: CAWRQGNTFEQFF. Here the CDR3 DNA reads TGTGCCTGGAGACAGGGCAACACGTTTGAGCAGTTCTTC.

The genes are TRBV5-1 and TRBJ2-5; possibly TRBD1 for D (6 bases). CDR1 SGHRS and CDR2 YFSETQ come from the germline V gene. Trimming stripped 0 bases from V and 2 bases from J, with 14 bases between. The CDR3 is 16 amino acids. Here the CDR3 reads CASSLAIQGKQETQYF. Written as DNA, the CDR3 is TGCGCCAGCAGCTTGGCGATACAGGGAAAGCAAGAGACCCAGTACTTC.

The CDR3 reads CASSAQAAGEVPYEQYF. The CDR3 DNA sequence: TGTGCCAGCAGCGCCCAAGCGGCGGGAGAGGTACCCTACGAGCAGTACTTC. This chain connects TRBV9 to TRBJ2-7, with 7 bases that match TRBD2. The CDR3 spans 17 residues. With 3 bases clipped from V and 2 bases from J, the junction kept 14 bases outside the gene matches. The germline CDR1 and CDR2 sequences are SGDLS and YYNGEE.

This chain connects TRBV12-3 or TRBV12-4 to TRBJ2-5; maybe TRBD2 (7 bases). This CDR3 is 13 amino acids long. Trimming stripped 4 bases from V and 4 bases from J, with 10 bases between. The CDR3: CASSWGGRETQYF. The CDR3 DNA is TGTGCCAGCAGTTGGGGGGGCAGAGAGACCCAGTACTTC.

The sample holds many counts of this clone. The rearrangement links TRBV7-3 to TRBJ2-2; D not certain. CDR3 length: 14 amino acids. CDR1 and CDR2 from the germline V gene are SGHTA and FQGTGA. V lost 1 base to trimming and J lost 4 bases, with 7 bases between them. CDR3 DNA sequence: TGTGCCAGCAGCTTAATTCCTGTCACCGGGGAGCTGTTTTTT. Translating gives CASSLIPVTGELFF.

DNA for the CDR3: TGCGCCAGCAGTCAGTCACCGGGACTAGCCAGAGTAGCACAGTTCTTC. Amino acid sequence: CASSQSPGLARVAQFF. The chain joins TRBV23-1 to TRBJ2-1; 9 positions match TRBD2. Being an ORF, TRBV23-1 has a function that is uncertain. This CDR3 spans 16 amino acids. Losses at the gene ends were 3 bases for V and 13 bases for J; bases not matched to a gene: 16.

As regards this clone: Additional DNA sequences in this sample encode the identical CDR3. The chain recombines TRBV5-1 with TRBJ2-3, with D maybe TRBD1 (5 bases). CDR3 size: 14 residues. Between the trimmed V and J ends, which lost 2 bases and 1 base, there was a span of 8 bases. Germline V gives CDR1 SGHRS, CDR2 YFSETQ. In DNA form, the CDR3 reads TGCGCCAGCAGCTTAGGCAGGGGCACAGATACGCAGTATTTT. This sequence encodes CASSLGRGTDTQYF. Based on the CDR3 plus reference TRBV5-1 and TRBJ2-3, the full variable domain is KAGVTQTPRYLIKTRGQQVTLSCSPISGHRSVSWYQQTPGQGLQFLFEYFSETQRNKGNFPGRFSGRQFSNSRSEMNVSTLELGDSALYLCASSLGRGTDTQYFGPGTRLTVL.

For the CDR3, the DNA is TGTGCCAGGCAAGGGAACACTGAAGCTTTCTTT. Translation: CARQGNTEAFF. This rearrangement joins TRBV30 to TRBJ1-1; D not resolved. The CDR3 spans 11 residues. The V and J ends lost 8 bases and 1 base respectively, with 8 bases between them. Germline CDR1 GTSNPN, CDR2 SVGIG (reference sequence).

The chain uses TRBV11-3 and TRBJ2-5; D might be TRBD1 or TRBD2, each matching 7 bases. Germline assignment: CDR1 SGHNT and CDR2 YENEEA. The CDR3 has 15 residues. The V end was cut by 2 bases, the J end by 4 bases, with 14 bases between. The CDR3 DNA follows: TGTGCCAGCAGCTTATCGGGACAGCGGGGAGAGACCCAGTACTTC. Protein sequence: CASSLSGQRGETQYF. Using reference TRBV11-3 and TRBJ2-5 for the parts outside the CDR3, the full variable domain is EAGVVQSPRYKIIEKKQPVAFWCNPISGHNTLYWYLQNLGQGPELLIRYENEEAVDDSQLPKDRFSAERLKGVDSTLKIQPAELGDSAVYLCASSLSGQRGETQYFGPGTRLLVL.

The CDR3 here is CASRQSNTEAFF. The CDR3 nucleotides read TGTGCCAGCCGACAGTCGAACACTGAAGCTTTCTTT. This chain links TRBV2 with TRBJ1-1; D is perhaps TRBD1 (5 bases). CDR1 SNHLY and CDR2 FYNNEI come from the germline V gene. Trimming removed 8 bases from V and 1 base from J, with 8 bases in between. The length of the CDR3 is 12 residues.

The chain joins TRBV4-1 to TRBJ2-7, with 11 bases that match TRBD1. Germline lookup yields CDR1 MGHRA and CDR2 YSYEKL. V lost 3 bases to trimming and J lost 3 bases; unmatched junction nucleotides: 10. There are 17 residues in the CDR3. In nucleotides, the CDR3 is TGCGCCAGCAGCCAGACCGATCTGGGGACAGGGGGCTACGAGCAGTACTTC. This gives the protein CASSQTDLGTGGYEQYF.

The genes are TRBV7-3 and TRBJ2-7, with D uncertain. Germline CDR1 is SGHTA and CDR2 is FQGTGA. This CDR3 spans 11 amino acids. The germline V and J ends were trimmed by 5 bases and 7 bases, with 9 bases remaining between them. CDR3 loop: CASSPPIEQYF. Written as DNA, the CDR3 is TGTGCCAGCAGCCCTCCTATAGAGCAGTACTTC.

In its sample, this clone was seen a few times. J is TRBJ2-1 and V is TRBV3-1 (or the pseudogene TRBV3-2); 11 bases are a match to TRBD2. The length of the CDR3 is 15 residues. V shed 1 base and J 7 bases; nucleotides not matched to a gene: 3. The V gene's germline CDR1 is LGHDT and CDR2 YNNKEL (reference sequence). DNA for the CDR3: TGTGCCAGCAGCCAAGGGACTAGCGGGTGGAATGAGCAGTTCTTC. It is translated as CASSQGTSGWNEQFF.

This clone was seen only once. The chain uses TRBV19 and TRBJ1-5; no firm D call. V lost 4 bases and J 0 bases, leaving 13 bases between the germline ends. The CDR3 contains 16 residues. CDR1 and CDR2 from the germline V gene are LNHDA and SQIVND (reference sequence). The CDR3 DNA reads TGTGCCAGTAGTAACCTGGCCATTTATAGCAATCAGCCCCAGCATTTT. It yields the protein CASSNLAIYSNQPQHF.

This sequence joins TRBV6-5 and TRBJ2-1; 13 nucleotides align to TRBD2. The V gene's germline CDR1 is MNHEY and CDR2 SVGAGI. The CDR3 totals 14 residues. V trimming: 6 bases; J trimming: 9 bases; junction bases outside the gene matches: 5. The CDR3 loop is CASSLGLAGSEQFF. CDR3 bases: TGTGCCAGCAGCCTGGGACTAGCGGGAAGTGAGCAGTTCTTC.

This chain's CDR3 is CASSQGPEVGATEAFF. The DNA for the CDR3 is TGCGCCAGCAGCCAAGGACCCGAAGTGGGGGCCACTGAAGCTTTCTTT. The chain employs TRBV4-3 and TRBJ1-1; tentatively, D is TRBD1 (6 bases). CDR1 LGHNA and CDR2 YSLEER come from the germline V gene. V gave up 1 base and J gave up 4 bases, with 16 bases separating them. This CDR3 is built from 16 residues.

This rearrangement joins TRBV6-2 or TRBV6-3 to TRBJ2-2; 13 nucleotides agree with TRBD2. Germline trimming cut 5 bases from V and 4 bases from J; bases unmatched to any gene: 1. Germline V CDR1 and CDR2: MNHEY, SVGEGT. The CDR3 runs 15 residues. The CDR3 nucleotides read TGTGCCAGCAGTAGGACTAGCGGGAGCACCGGGGAGCTGTTTTTT. Amino acids: CASSRTSGSTGELFF.